This TCR beta chain was sequenced during a study of cytomegalovirus exposure and HLA in healthy donors. About the research overall: The early release's HLA-typed donors yielded about 85 million unique TCRs.

V lost 3 bases, J lost 6 bases, and 9 bases lay in between. The CDR3 runs 13 residues. Germline-derived CDR1 and CDR2 are SGHNT and YYREEE (reference sequence). The donors, nominally healthy at sampling, likely had unrecorded immune exposures. PCR employed 60 Vbeta and 13 Jbeta primers. Only in-frame clones appear in the TCRdb table, and some are missing; sequencing was by immunoSEQ multiplex PCR. The table has some 180,000 clones, about 80% seen once. The table lists this clone with a count of one. Its matching antigen is unknown. Study-wide results and caveats: On later analysis, the bulk of CMV-associated TCR beta chains appeared to be HLA-restricted.

Input material: PBMCs. This TCR derives from a woman aged 60-75 years in good health and CMV-seropositive. The gene calls are TRBV5-4 and TRBJ2-2; tentatively, D is TRBD2 (6 bases). The CDR3 here is CASSSPGAGELFF. CDR3 bases: TGTGCCAGCAGCTCCCCGGGGGCCGGGGAGCTGTTTTTT.